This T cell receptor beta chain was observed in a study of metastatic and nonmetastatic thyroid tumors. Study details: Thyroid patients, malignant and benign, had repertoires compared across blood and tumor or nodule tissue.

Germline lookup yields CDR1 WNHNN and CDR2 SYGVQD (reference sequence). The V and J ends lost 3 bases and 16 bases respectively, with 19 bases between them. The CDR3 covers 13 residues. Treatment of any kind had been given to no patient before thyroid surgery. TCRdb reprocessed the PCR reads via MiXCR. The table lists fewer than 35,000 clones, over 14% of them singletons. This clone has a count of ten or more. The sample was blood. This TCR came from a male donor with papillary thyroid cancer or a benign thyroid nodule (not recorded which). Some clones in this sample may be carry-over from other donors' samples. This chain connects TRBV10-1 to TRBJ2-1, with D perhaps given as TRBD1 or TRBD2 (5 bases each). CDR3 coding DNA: TGCGCCAGCAGTGAAGACGCCGGGGCACCCAACTTCTTC. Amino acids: CASSEDAGAPNFF.